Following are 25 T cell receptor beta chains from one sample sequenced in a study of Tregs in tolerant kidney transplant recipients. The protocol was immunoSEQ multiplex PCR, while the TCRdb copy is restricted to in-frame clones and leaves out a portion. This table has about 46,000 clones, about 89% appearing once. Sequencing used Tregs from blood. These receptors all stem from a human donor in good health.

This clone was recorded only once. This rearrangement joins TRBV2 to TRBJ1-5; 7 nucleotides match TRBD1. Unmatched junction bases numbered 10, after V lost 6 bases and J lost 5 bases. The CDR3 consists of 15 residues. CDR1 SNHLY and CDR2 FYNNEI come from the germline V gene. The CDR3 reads CASSRDEQGYQPQHF. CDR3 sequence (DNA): TGTGCCAGCAGCCGGGATGAACAGGGGTATCAGCCCCAGCATTTT.

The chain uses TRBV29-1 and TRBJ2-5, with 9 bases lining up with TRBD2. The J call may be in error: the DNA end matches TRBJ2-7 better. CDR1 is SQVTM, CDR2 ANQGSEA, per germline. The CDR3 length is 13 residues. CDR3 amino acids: CSVDSGSSYEQYF. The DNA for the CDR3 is TGCAGCGTAGATAGCGGGAGTAGCTACGAGCAGTACTTC.

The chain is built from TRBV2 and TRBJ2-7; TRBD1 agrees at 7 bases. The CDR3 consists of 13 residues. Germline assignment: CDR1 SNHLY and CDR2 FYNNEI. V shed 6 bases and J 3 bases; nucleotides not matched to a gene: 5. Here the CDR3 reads CASSSRGRYEQYF. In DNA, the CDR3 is TGTGCCAGCAGCTCAAGGGGGCGCTACGAGCAGTACTTC. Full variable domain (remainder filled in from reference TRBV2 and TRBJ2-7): EPEVTQTPSHQVTQMGQEVILRCVPISNHLYFYWYRQILGQKVEFLVSFYNNEISEKSEIFDDQFSVERPDGSNFTLKIRSTKLEDSAMYFCASSSRGRYEQYFGPGTRLTVT.

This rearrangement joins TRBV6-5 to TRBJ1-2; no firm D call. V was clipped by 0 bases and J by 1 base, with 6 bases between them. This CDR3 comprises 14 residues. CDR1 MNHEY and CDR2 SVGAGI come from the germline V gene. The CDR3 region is CASSYSRVNYGYTF. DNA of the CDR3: TGTGCCAGCAGTTACTCTCGGGTTAACTATGGCTACACCTTC.

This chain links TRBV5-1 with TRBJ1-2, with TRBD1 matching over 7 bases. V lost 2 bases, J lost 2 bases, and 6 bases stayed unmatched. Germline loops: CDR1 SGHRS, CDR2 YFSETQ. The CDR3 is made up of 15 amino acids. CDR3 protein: CASSLLQGENYGYTF. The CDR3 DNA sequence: TGCGCCAGCAGCTTACTCCAGGGGGAAAACTATGGCTACACCTTC.

CDR3: CASSSPFHEDKSRANVLTF. The DNA for the CDR3 is TGTGCCAGCAGCTCACCTTTTCACGAGGACAAAAGTCGGGCCAACGTCCTGACTTTC. The chain combines TRBV7-1 with TRBJ2-6; maybe TRBD1 (5 bases). TRBV7-1 counts as an open reading frame of uncertain function. The CDR3 extends over 19 amino acids. The V end lost 2 bases, the J end lost 5 bases, and 22 bases lay between the germline ends.

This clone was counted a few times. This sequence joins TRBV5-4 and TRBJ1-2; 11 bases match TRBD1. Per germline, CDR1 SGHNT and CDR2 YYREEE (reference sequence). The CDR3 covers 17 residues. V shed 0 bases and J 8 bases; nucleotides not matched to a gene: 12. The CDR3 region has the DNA TGTGCCAGCAGCTTGGGACGATACTCCGGGACAGGGGGAGGCTACACCTTC. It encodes CASSLGRYSGTGGGYTF.

CDR3 sequence (DNA): TGTGCCAGCAGAGCCGGGACTAGCGGAAAGAACACCGGGGAGCTGTTTTTT. It yields the protein CASRAGTSGKNTGELFF. The rearrangement uses TRBV11-3 and TRBJ2-2; the match to TRBD2 covers 11 bases. This CDR3 is built from 17 residues. CDR1 is SGHNT, CDR2 YENEEA, per germline. Trimming removed 6 bases from V and 1 base from J; junction bases left unmatched: 7.

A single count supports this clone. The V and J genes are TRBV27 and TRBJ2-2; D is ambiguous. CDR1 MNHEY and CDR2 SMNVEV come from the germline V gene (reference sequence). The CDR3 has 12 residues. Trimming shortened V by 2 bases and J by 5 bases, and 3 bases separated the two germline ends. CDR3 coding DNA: TGTGCCAGCAGTTTAGAGACCGGGGAGCTGTTTTTT. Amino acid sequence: CASSLETGELFF.

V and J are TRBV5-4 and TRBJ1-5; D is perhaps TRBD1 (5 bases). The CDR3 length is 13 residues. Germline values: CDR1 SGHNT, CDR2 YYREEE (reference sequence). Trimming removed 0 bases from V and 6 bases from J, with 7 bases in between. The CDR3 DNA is TGTGCCAGCAGCTTGGGGGGCGGTCAGCCCCAGCATTTT. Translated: CASSLGGGQPQHF.

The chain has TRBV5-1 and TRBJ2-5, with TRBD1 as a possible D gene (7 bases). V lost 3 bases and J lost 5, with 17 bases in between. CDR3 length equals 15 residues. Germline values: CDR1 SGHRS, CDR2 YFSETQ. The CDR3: CASSSSRGVGETQYF. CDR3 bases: TGCGCCAGCAGCTCCTCCAGGGGGGTCGGGGAGACCCAGTACTTC.

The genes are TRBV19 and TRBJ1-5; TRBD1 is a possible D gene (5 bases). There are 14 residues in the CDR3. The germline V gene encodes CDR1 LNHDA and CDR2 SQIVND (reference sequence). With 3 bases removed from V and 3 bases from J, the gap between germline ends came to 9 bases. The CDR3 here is CASSIGRVNQPQHF. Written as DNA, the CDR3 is TGTGCCAGTAGTATCGGCAGGGTCAATCAGCCCCAGCATTTT.

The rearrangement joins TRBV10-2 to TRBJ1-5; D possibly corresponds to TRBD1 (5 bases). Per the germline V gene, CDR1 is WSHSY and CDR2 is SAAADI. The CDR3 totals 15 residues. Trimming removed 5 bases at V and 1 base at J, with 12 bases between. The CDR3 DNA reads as TGCGCCAGCAGTAGGACACCTTTCAGCAATCAGCCCCAGCATTTT. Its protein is CASSRTPFSNQPQHF.

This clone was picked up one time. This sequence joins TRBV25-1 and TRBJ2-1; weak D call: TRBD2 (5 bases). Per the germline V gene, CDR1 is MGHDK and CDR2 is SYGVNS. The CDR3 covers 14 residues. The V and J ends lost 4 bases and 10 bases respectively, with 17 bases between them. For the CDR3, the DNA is TGTGCCAGCAGTGTTCCGGGATCCCGCCCGGAGCAGTTCTTC. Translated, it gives CASSVPGSRPEQFF.

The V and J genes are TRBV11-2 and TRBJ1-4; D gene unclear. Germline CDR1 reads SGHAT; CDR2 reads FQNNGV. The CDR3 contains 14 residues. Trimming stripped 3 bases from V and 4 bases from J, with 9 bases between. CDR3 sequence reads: CASSFQAGNEKLFF. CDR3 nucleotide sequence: TGTGCCAGCAGCTTTCAGGCCGGTAATGAAAAACTGTTTTTT.

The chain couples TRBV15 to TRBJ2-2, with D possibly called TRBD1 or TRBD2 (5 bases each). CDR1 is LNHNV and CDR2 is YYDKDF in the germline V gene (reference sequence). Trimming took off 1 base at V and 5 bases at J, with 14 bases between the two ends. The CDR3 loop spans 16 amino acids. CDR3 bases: TGTGCCACCAGCAGAGTCGGGGCAGGGCATACCGGGGAGCTGTTTTTT. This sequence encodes CATSRVGAGHTGELFF.

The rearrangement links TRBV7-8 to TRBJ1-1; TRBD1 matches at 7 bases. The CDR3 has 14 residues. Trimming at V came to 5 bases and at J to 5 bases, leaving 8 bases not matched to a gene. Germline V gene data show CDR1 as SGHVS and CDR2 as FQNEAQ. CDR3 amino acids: CASSRYRGATEAFF. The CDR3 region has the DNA TGTGCCAGCAGCCGATACAGGGGCGCGACTGAAGCTTTCTTT.

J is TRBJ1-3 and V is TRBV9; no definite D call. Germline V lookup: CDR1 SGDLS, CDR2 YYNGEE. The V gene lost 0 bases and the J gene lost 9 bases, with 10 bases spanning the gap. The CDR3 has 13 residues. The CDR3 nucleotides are TGTGCCAGCAGCGTAGACCTTTCTGCCACCATATATTTT. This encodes CASSVDLSATIYF.

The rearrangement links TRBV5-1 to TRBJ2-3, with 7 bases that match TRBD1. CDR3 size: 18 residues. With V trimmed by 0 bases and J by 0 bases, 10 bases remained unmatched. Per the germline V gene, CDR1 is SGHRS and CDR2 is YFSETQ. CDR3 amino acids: CASSLGRDSSFSTDTQYF. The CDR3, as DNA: TGCGCCAGCAGCTTGGGCCGGGACAGCAGCTTTAGCACAGATACGCAGTATTTT.

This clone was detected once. For the CDR3, the DNA is TGTGCCAGCAGCCCACCGGGACTAAACTTAGCCGGGGAGCTGTTTTTT. It codes for CASSPPGLNLAGELFF. The gene calls are TRBV14 and TRBJ2-2; TRBD2 matches at 7 bases. The J segment lost 6 bases and the V segment lost 4 bases, leaving 11 bases of the junction unmatched. This CDR3 comprises 16 residues. CDR1 and CDR2 (germline): SGHDN, FVKESK.

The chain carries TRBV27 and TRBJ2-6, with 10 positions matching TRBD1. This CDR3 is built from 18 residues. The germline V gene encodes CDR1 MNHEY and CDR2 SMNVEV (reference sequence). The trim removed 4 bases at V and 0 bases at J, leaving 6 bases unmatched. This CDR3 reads CASSSRTGGISGANVLTF. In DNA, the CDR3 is TGTGCCAGCAGTTCCAGGACAGGGGGGATCTCTGGGGCCAACGTCCTGACTTTC.

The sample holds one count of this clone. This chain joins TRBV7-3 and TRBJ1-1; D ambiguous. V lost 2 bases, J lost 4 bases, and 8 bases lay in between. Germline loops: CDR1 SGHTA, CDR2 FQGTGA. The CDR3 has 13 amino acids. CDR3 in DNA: TGTGCCAGCAGCTTATCGGGGTTCACTGAAGCTTTCTTT. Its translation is CASSLSGFTEAFF.

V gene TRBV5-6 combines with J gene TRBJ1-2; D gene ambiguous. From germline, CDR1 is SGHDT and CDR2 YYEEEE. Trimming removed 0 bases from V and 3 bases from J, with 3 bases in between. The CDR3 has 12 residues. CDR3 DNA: TGTGCCAGCAGCTTGGGCGACTATGGCTACACCTTC. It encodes CASSLGDYGYTF.

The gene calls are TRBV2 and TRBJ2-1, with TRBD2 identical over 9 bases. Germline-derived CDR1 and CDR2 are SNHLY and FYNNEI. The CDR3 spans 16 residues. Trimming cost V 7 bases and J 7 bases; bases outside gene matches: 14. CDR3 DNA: TGTGCCAGCACTAGCGGGGTGGCAGGTCGCAGGAATGAGCAGTTCTTC. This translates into CASTSGVAGRRNEQFF. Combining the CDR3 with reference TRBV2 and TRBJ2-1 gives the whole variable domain EPEVTQTPSHQVTQMGQEVILRCVPISNHLYFYWYRQILGQKVEFLVSFYNNEISEKSEIFDDQFSVERPDGSNFTLKIRSTKLEDSAMYFCASTSGVAGRRNEQFFGPGTRLTVL.

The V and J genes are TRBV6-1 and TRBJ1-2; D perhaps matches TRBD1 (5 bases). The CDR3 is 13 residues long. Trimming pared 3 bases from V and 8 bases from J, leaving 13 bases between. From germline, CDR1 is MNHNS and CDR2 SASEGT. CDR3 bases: TGTGCCAGCAGTGAGAGGGCAGGGCGCGGCTACACCTTC. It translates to CASSERAGRGYTF.